This T cell receptor beta chain was obtained from a study of T-cell reconstitution after alpha-beta-depleted transplantation in children. V lost 0 bases, J lost 2 bases, and 12 bases lay in between. Germline V gives CDR1 SGHRS, CDR2 YFSETQ. The CDR3 is made up of 16 amino acids. This clonotype was recorded a few times. No antigen is known for it. A library of TCRbeta sequences, prepared with unique molecular identifiers, was generated. TCRdb reprocessed the PCR reads with MiXCR, giving one entry per CDR3 protein. The sample has 800,000 to 1,000,000 distinct CDR3 sequences, 25% to 35% seen once. Study conclusions and caveats: At day 60, the high TCRbeta diversity found in some patients originated from recipient T cells and thymic progenitors that had survived. As was reported, about two months after transplant, alpha-beta T cells came from several hundred expanded graft clones.

The sequence was obtained from a boy less than two years old who had a stem cell transplant for SCID, so the T cells may come from the graft donor. V is TRBV5-1 and J is TRBJ2-1; D is perhaps TRBD1 or TRBD2 (5 bases each). The specimen comprised PBMCs, mostly from graft donor cells, sampled 360 days after TCRalphabeta/CD19-depleted stem cell transplant. CDR3 nucleotide sequence: TGCGCCAGCAGCTTGGGGGCCCGGGACCCCTACAATGAGCAGTTCTTC. The encoded protein is CASSLGARDPYNEQFF.